This T cell receptor (beta chain) was found in a study of cytomegalovirus exposure and HLA in healthy donors. Study details: Genotyping of hundreds of donors showed that around 81% belonged to the Caucasian-associated ancestry cluster.

This CDR3 is 13 amino acids long. V lost 4 bases and J 6 bases, leaving 11 bases between the germline ends. Germline CDR1 is MDHEN and CDR2 is SYDVKM. Broader study findings: Most TCR sequences were seen very rarely across donors, but some public TCRs occurred in many.

Both 60 Vbeta primers and 13 Jbeta primers went into the PCR. Method: immunoSEQ multiplex PCR; TCRdb's copy keeps in-frame clones and lacks some. The repertoire holds under 200,000 clones, with roughly four fifths as singletons. A word on this clone: Its antigen is undetermined.

This sequence was found in a female donor in good health and CMV-seronegative. This chain uses TRBV28 with TRBJ2-3; unclear D gene. Sequenced input: PBMCs. The CDR3 spells CASSSSEADTQYF. In DNA, the CDR3 is TGTGCCAGCAGTTCGAGTGAGGCGGATACGCAGTATTTT.